Given below is one T cell receptor beta chain in context. These data belong to a study of blood T cell repertoires in COVID-19. The trim removed 4 bases at V and 4 bases at J, leaving 5 bases unmatched. CDR3 size: 14 residues. Germline assignment: CDR1 SGHTA and CDR2 FQGNSA. Assay: immunoSEQ multiplex PCR; the TCRdb copy retains only in-frame clones and omits some. The table shows approximately 210,000 clones, with about 88% occurring only once. The chain recombines TRBV7-2 with TRBJ2-7, with 9 bases matching TRBD2. This sequence originates from a woman aged 40 to 50 who had recovered from COVID-19. Sample: peripheral blood. The CDR3 nucleotides are TGTGCCAGCAGCTCGACTAGCGGAATGTACGAGCAGTACTTC. Residues: CASSSTSGMYEQYF.